The 16 T cell receptor beta chains given below trace back to one sample, sequenced in a study of identical twins. TCRdb re-analysed the 5' RACE reads in MiXCR, keeping a single row per CDR3 protein. The sample consists of hundreds of thousands of distinct CDR3 sequences, more than 6.5% of them appearing once. The sample was also linked to a second study, of yellow fever vaccine responses in identical twins.

The specimen was PBMCs. Receptor source: a woman under 30 in good health.

The V call is TRBV7-2, the J call TRBJ2-1; the match to TRBD2 covers 7 bases. Per the germline V gene, CDR1 is SGHTA and CDR2 is FQGNSA. The J segment lost 6 bases and the V segment lost 2 bases, leaving 7 bases of the junction unmatched. The CDR3 is 15 amino acids. CDR3 in amino acids: CASSLWAGVGNEQFF. DNA for the CDR3: TGTGCCAGCAGCTTATGGGCGGGAGTTGGCAATGAGCAGTTCTTC.

This clonotype was seen a handful of times. This rearrangement joins TRBV9 to TRBJ2-1; TRBD2 matches at 10 bases. Germline CDR1 reads SGDLS; CDR2 reads YYNGEE. The J segment lost 2 bases and the V segment lost 4 bases, leaving 12 bases of the junction unmatched. This CDR3 has 18 amino acids. The CDR3 DNA sequence: TGTGCCAGCAGCTCTCCTTTTAGCGGGGGGCGTCCCTACAATGAGCAGTTCTTC. Translated, it gives CASSSPFSGGRPYNEQFF.

The chain combines TRBV6-5 with TRBJ1-1; D is possibly TRBD1 (6 bases). Deletions cut 2 bases from V and 4 bases from J, with 11 bases between. This CDR3 comprises 14 residues. Germline V gene lookup returns CDR1 MNHEY and CDR2 SVGAGI. The CDR3 spells CASSYPPQGTEAFF. The CDR3 DNA reads TGTGCCAGCAGTTACCCCCCACAGGGCACTGAAGCTTTCTTT.

This clonotype was seen a handful of times. The V gene is TRBV10-3, the J gene TRBJ2-5; 10 positions match TRBD1. CDR3 size: 13 residues. Trimming removed 7 bases from V and 7 bases from J; junction bases left unmatched: 6. The germline V gene encodes CDR1 ENHRY and CDR2 SYGVKD. This CDR3 reads CAINGQGEGTQYF. In DNA, the CDR3 is TGTGCCATCAATGGACAGGGGGAGGGGACCCAGTACTTC.

The table lists this clonotype with many counts. V is TRBV7-2 and J is TRBJ2-1; D ambiguous. V was clipped by 5 bases and J by 9 bases, with 20 bases between them. Germline V gene lookup returns CDR1 SGHTA and CDR2 FQGNSA. The CDR3 is 15 amino acids. DNA for the CDR3: TGTGCCAGCAGCACTCGAGTATCCCCGACTGGTGAGCAGTTCTTC. It yields the protein CASSTRVSPTGEQFF. Combining the CDR3 with reference TRBV7-2 and TRBJ2-1 gives the whole variable domain GAGVSQSPSNKVTEKGKDVELRCDPISGHTALYWYRQSLGQGLEFLIYFQGNSAPDKSGLPSDRFSAERTGGSVSTLTIQRTQQEDSAVYLCASSTRVSPTGEQFFGPGTRLTVL.

This rearrangement joins TRBV5-4 to TRBJ2-3; D is ambiguous. The CDR3 length is 15 residues. With 2 bases removed from V and 2 bases from J, the gap between germline ends came to 12 bases. The germline V gene has CDR1 SGHNT and CDR2 YYREEE (reference sequence). This CDR3 reads CASSFLGGHTDTQYF. The CDR3 DNA reads as TGTGCCAGCAGCTTCCTTGGCGGCCACACAGATACGCAGTATTTT.

This clonotype was seen ten or more times. This chain links TRBV2 with TRBJ2-7; 7 positions match TRBD1. Germline CDR1 SNHLY, CDR2 FYNNEI. With V trimmed by 6 bases and J by 0 bases, 11 bases remained unmatched. CDR3 length: 16 residues. The CDR3 here is CASSARTGSGSYEQYF. CDR3 nucleotides: TGTGCCAGCAGCGCTAGGACAGGTTCCGGCTCCTACGAGCAGTACTTC.

This clonotype was seen only a few times. The J gene is TRBJ2-2, the V gene TRBV2; 8 nucleotides line up with TRBD2. The CDR3 consists of 16 residues. V trimming: 7 bases; J trimming: 1 base; junction bases outside the gene matches: 8. Germline V lookup: CDR1 SNHLY, CDR2 FYNNEI. CDR3 sequence (DNA): TGTGCCAGCACCTCGGGGGGGGGACTGAACACCGGGGAGCTGTTTTTT. Protein: CASTSGGGLNTGELFF. Based on the CDR3 plus reference TRBV2 and TRBJ2-2, the full variable domain is EPEVTQTPSHQVTQMGQEVILRCVPISNHLYFYWYRQILGQKVEFLVSFYNNEISEKSEIFDDQFSVERPDGSNFTLKIRSTKLEDSAMYFCASTSGGGLNTGELFFGEGSRLTVL.

This clonotype has a count of ten or more. This chain links TRBV28 with TRBJ1-2, with 9 bases matching TRBD1. The CDR3 extends over 13 amino acids. Trimming at V came to 5 bases and at J to 5 bases, leaving 3 bases not matched to a gene. CDR1 and CDR2 from the germline V gene are MDHEN and SYDVKM. DNA of the CDR3: TGTGCCAGCAGTGAGACAGGGGGTTATGGCTACACCTTC. Its protein is CASSETGGYGYTF.

The chain recombines TRBV11-1 with TRBJ2-3, with 8 bases aligning to TRBD1. The CDR3 loop spans 18 amino acids. J lost 8 bases, V lost 5 bases, and 21 bases had no gene match. In germline, CDR1 is SGHAT, CDR2 FQDESV (reference sequence). The CDR3 nucleotides read TGTGCCAGCAGCAAGGGACAGGAGACCCGGCTAGTCACTGGTACGCAGTATTTT. Protein product: CASSKGQETRLVTGTQYF.

This clonotype was observed many times. V is TRBV7-2 and J is TRBJ2-2, with D possibly matching TRBD2 (6 bases). The CDR3 extends over 15 amino acids. V was shortened by 6 bases and J by 5 bases, with 16 bases between the two germline ends. CDR1 is SGHTA and CDR2 is FQGNSA in the germline V gene. In nucleotides, the CDR3 is TGTGCCAGCAGACGTTTGGAGGGGAGGACCGGGGAGCTGTTTTTT. It encodes CASRRLEGRTGELFF.

V gene TRBV5-1 combines with J gene TRBJ1-4, with D hard to call. The V gene lost 0 bases and the J gene lost 0 bases, with 12 bases spanning the gap. The CDR3 runs to 17 residues. The germline gives CDR1 SGHRS, CDR2 YFSETQ. The CDR3 region has the DNA TGCGCCAGCAGCTTGGGGCCCAACACCGCAACTAATGAAAAACTGTTTTTT. Amino acid sequence: CASSLGPNTATNEKLFF.

This clonotype showed up many times. The rearrangement links TRBV3-1 to TRBJ2-3; 11 bases map to TRBD2. This CDR3 is built from 17 residues. Germline trimming cut 1 base from V and 1 base from J; bases unmatched to any gene: 4. In germline, CDR1 is LGHDT, CDR2 YNNKEL (reference sequence). For the CDR3, the DNA is TGTGCCAGCAGCCAAGGCGAGGGACTAGCGGGCACAGATACGCAGTATTTT. It encodes CASSQGEGLAGTDTQYF.

This clonotype was counted only a few times. The chain recombines TRBV30 with TRBJ2-1; 7 nucleotides align to TRBD1. CDR1 and CDR2 (germline): GTSNPN, SVGIG (reference sequence). V dropped 5 bases and J dropped 11; count of bases not matched to a gene: 6. The CDR3 loop spans 11 amino acids. The CDR3 loop is CAWGTGDQQFF. The CDR3 DNA is TGTGCCTGGGGCACAGGGGACCAGCAGTTCTTC.

In this sample, this clonotype turned up many times. The chain carries TRBV12-3 or TRBV12-4 and TRBJ2-1; 10 bases agree with TRBD2. Unmatched junction bases numbered 6, after V lost 3 bases and J lost 10 bases. The CDR3 has 14 amino acids. The chain's CDR3 is CASSFKAGGIEQFF. The CDR3 coding sequence is TGTGCCAGCAGTTTTAAAGCGGGAGGGATCGAGCAGTTCTTC.

In this sample, this clonotype turned up a few times. The chain carries TRBV10-3 and TRBJ2-1, with 8 positions matching TRBD2. Trimming took 10 bases from V and 6 from J; bases not matched to a gene: 8. CDR1 ENHRY and CDR2 SYGVKD come from the germline V gene. The CDR3 consists of 13 residues. Here the CDR3 reads CANGGTRINEQFF. The CDR3 region has the DNA TGTGCCAACGGAGGGACTAGGATCAATGAGCAGTTCTTC.